This passage covers 28 T cell receptor beta chains from one sample sequenced in a study of blood T cell repertoires in COVID-19. Using immunoSEQ multiplex PCR, the repertoire was profiled, and TCRdb retains in-frame clones only, with some absent. The sample shows more than 300,000 clones, over 75% of them seen only once. Sequenced material: PBMCs or T cells enriched from blood (not recorded which). The receptors derive from a man aged 25 to 40 who had recovered from COVID-19.

This chain joins TRBV28 and TRBJ2-2; the match to TRBD2 covers 9 bases. The CDR3 length is 15 residues. Germline CDR1 MDHEN, CDR2 SYDVKM. The trim removed 5 bases at V and 1 base at J, leaving 2 bases unmatched. The CDR3 DNA reads TGTGCCAGCAGTCGACTAGCGGAGAACACCGGGGAGCTGTTTTTT. This codes for CASSRLAENTGELFF.

The chain carries TRBV14 and TRBJ1-2; the D gene is possibly TRBD1 (6 bases). In germline, CDR1 is SGHDN, CDR2 FVKESK. Trimming pared 1 base from V and 8 bases from J, leaving 20 bases between. CDR3 length equals 16 residues. The CDR3 loop reads CASSQGGTPPMVGYTF. CDR3 bases: TGTGCCAGCAGCCAAGGAGGGACACCGCCTATGGTAGGCTACACCTTC.

This clone has a handful of counts. The CDR3 DNA follows: TGTGCCAGCAGTTTTGCACAGGGGGTAAGCACAGATACGCAGTATTTT. This translates into CASSFAQGVSTDTQYF. This chain connects TRBV28 to TRBJ2-3, with 8 bases aligning to TRBD1. CDR1 and CDR2 from the germline V gene are MDHEN and SYDVKM. V was pared by 3 bases and J by 0 bases, with 5 bases of the junction left unmatched. This CDR3 is 16 amino acids long. Variable domain in full (rest from reference TRBV28 and TRBJ2-3): DVKVTQSSRYLVKRTGEKVFLECVQDMDHENMFWYRQDPGLGLRLIYFSYDVKMKEKGDIPEGYSVSREKKERFSLILESASTNQTSMYLCASSFAQGVSTDTQYFGPGTRLTVL.

The J gene is TRBJ2-2, the V gene TRBV7-8; 9 bases match TRBD1. Trimming at V came to 4 bases and at J to 6 bases, leaving 21 bases not matched to a gene. Germline-derived CDR1 and CDR2 are SGHVS and FQNEAQ. The CDR3 totals 20 residues. The CDR3 is CASSSLRIPLSDRGAGELFF. The CDR3 DNA reads TGTGCCAGCAGCTCCCTCCGTATCCCACTTTCGGACAGGGGAGCCGGGGAGCTGTTTTTT.

This chain links TRBV27 with TRBJ2-5; no clear D gene. The ends were cut back, 0 bases at V and 0 bases at J, with 5 bases in the middle. The CDR3 is 14 amino acids. The germline V gene has CDR1 MNHEY and CDR2 SMNVEV (reference sequence). The CDR3 nucleotides are TGTGCCAGCAGTTTATCATCAGACCAAGAGACCCAGTACTTC. Protein product: CASSLSSDQETQYF.

The V call is TRBV15, the J call TRBJ1-2, with unresolved D. Trimming cost V 0 bases and J 4 bases, with 15 bases left between them. Germline CDR1 LNHNV, CDR2 YYDKDF (reference sequence). The CDR3 totals 16 residues. CDR3 residues: CATSRESGRSLYGYTF. For the CDR3, the DNA is TGTGCCACCAGCAGAGAGTCAGGCAGATCACTCTATGGCTACACCTTC.

The chain uses TRBV11-3 and TRBJ2-5; D might be TRBD1 (6 bases). CDR3 length equals 14 residues. Trimming took 4 bases from V and 1 from J, leaving 10 bases between them. Germline CDR1 is SGHNT and CDR2 is YENEEA. The CDR3 reads CASSSRTAQETQYF. The CDR3 bases are TGTGCCAGCAGCTCGCGGACAGCCCAAGAGACCCAGTACTTC.

This chain uses TRBV7-9 with TRBJ2-3; D remains ambiguous. V lost 5 bases, J lost 2 bases, and 11 bases lay in between. CDR1 SEHNR and CDR2 FQNEAQ come from the germline V gene (reference sequence). This CDR3 region has 14 residues. DNA of the CDR3: TGTGCCAGCAGCCCTCAAAGCGACACAGATACGCAGTATTTT. Translating it yields CASSPQSDTDTQYF.

This sequence joins TRBV4-1 and TRBJ2-2; D uncertain. Trimming removed 5 bases from V and 4 bases from J, with 11 bases in between. Germline CDR1 and CDR2: MGHRA and YSYEKL. The length of the CDR3 is 14 residues. This CDR3 is CASSKRGLTGELFF. The DNA for the CDR3 is TGCGCCAGCAGCAAAAGAGGCCTCACCGGGGAGCTGTTTTTT.

This chain uses TRBV18 with TRBJ1-4; no clear D. Trimming took 5 bases from V and 8 from J, leaving 18 bases between them. The CDR3 has 15 residues. In germline, CDR1 is KGHSH, CDR2 LQKENI. Written as DNA, the CDR3 is TGTGCCAGCTCATACGATTCTCGGAGTTGGGAAAAACTGTTTTTT. Residues: CASSYDSRSWEKLFF.

Here the CDR3 reads CASSVPRGLAGGGYQETQYF. CDR3 DNA sequence: TGTGCCAGCAGCGTCCCCAGGGGACTAGCGGGAGGAGGGTACCAAGAGACCCAGTACTTC. This sequence joins TRBV9 and TRBJ2-5; 15 nucleotides align to TRBD2. J was trimmed by 0 bases and V by 2 bases; bases with no gene match: 11. Germline V lookup: CDR1 SGDLS, CDR2 YYNGEE. This CDR3 has 20 residues. The full variable domain, rest sourced from reference TRBV9 and TRBJ2-5, is DSGVTQTPKHLITATGQRVTLRCSPRSGDLSVYWYQQSLDQGLQFLIQYYNGEERAKGNILERFSAQQFPDLHSELNLSSLELGDSALYFCASSVPRGLAGGGYQETQYFGPGTRLLVL.

The rearrangement joins TRBV10-3 to TRBJ2-7; tentative D call: TRBD2 (6 bases). The CDR3 runs 14 residues. V was cut by 11 bases and J by 0 bases, with 17 bases left in between. Germline values: CDR1 ENHRY, CDR2 SYGVKD. The CDR3: CALPPGRLSYEQYF. DNA of the CDR3: TGTGCCTTGCCACCGGGGAGGCTCTCCTACGAGCAGTACTTC.

The chain has TRBV2 and TRBJ2-6; unclear D gene. The CDR3 contains 15 residues. The V and J ends lost 6 bases and 1 base respectively, with 10 bases between them. The V gene's germline CDR1 is SNHLY and CDR2 FYNNEI. The CDR3 DNA reads as TGTGCCAGCAGCAACGATCAGTCTGGGGCCAACGTCCTGACTTTC. Its protein product is CASSNDQSGANVLTF.

In this sample, this clone turned up a few times. V is TRBV4-1 and J is TRBJ1-1; 9 bases fit TRBD1. V lost 2 bases, J lost 5 bases, and 6 bases stayed unmatched. Per germline, CDR1 MGHRA and CDR2 YSYEKL. The CDR3 is 15 amino acids. This CDR3 is CASSQPGQGWTEAFF. The CDR3 DNA sequence: TGCGCCAGCAGCCAACCTGGACAGGGGTGGACTGAAGCTTTCTTT.

The rearrangement links TRBV7-2 to TRBJ1-5, with 7 bases lining up with TRBD1. V lost 5 bases, J lost 7 bases, and 11 bases stayed unmatched. There are 15 residues in the CDR3. CDR1 is SGHTA, CDR2 FQGNSA, per germline. The CDR3 DNA sequence: TGTGCCAGCAGCATAAATAGGGGGCTTGGGCAGCCCCAGCATTTT. Its translation: CASSINRGLGQPQHF.

The chain uses TRBV7-2 and TRBJ2-7, with 7 bases identical to TRBD2. The V gene end was trimmed by 4 bases and the J gene end by 0 bases; junction bases not matched to a gene: 6. The CDR3 has 15 amino acids. Germline CDR1 reads SGHTA; CDR2 reads FQGNSA. The CDR3 region is CASSSFGEGSYEQYF. DNA of the CDR3: TGTGCCAGCAGCTCATTCGGGGAGGGCTCCTACGAGCAGTACTTC.

The rearrangement links TRBV12-3 or TRBV12-4 to TRBJ1-2; 10 positions agree with TRBD1. This CDR3 is 13 amino acids long. V shed 9 bases and J 2 bases; nucleotides not matched to a gene: 3. The DNA of the CDR3 is TGTGCCAGTGGGACAGGGGACAACTATGGCTACACCTTC. Its protein product is CASGTGDNYGYTF.

This chain uses TRBV5-1 with TRBJ2-7, with a weak D call TRBD1 (6 bases). The CDR3 has 15 residues. CDR1 is SGHRS, CDR2 YFSETQ, per germline. Trimming shortened V by 4 bases and J by 7 bases, and 21 bases separated the two germline ends. DNA of the CDR3: TGCGCCAGCAGCGACCACAGGGTAAATTCCGGGGAGCAGTACTTC. It encodes CASSDHRVNSGEQYF. Full variable domain (rest looked up from reference TRBV5-1 and TRBJ2-7): KAGVTQTPRYLIKTRGQQVTLSCSPISGHRSVSWYQQTPGQGLQFLFEYFSETQRNKGNFPGRFSGRQFSNSRSEMNVSTLELGDSALYLCASSDHRVNSGEQYFGPGTRLTVT.

The J gene is TRBJ2-3, the V gene TRBV5-1; 7 nucleotides match TRBD1. The germline gives CDR1 SGHRS, CDR2 YFSETQ. The V and J ends lost 2 bases and 1 base, in that order; junction bases with no gene match: 1. The CDR3 covers 14 residues. The CDR3 coding sequence is TGCGCCAGCAGCTTAGACAGGGGCACAGATACGCAGTATTTT. This encodes CASSLDRGTDTQYF.

The chain employs TRBV30 and TRBJ2-7, with 9 bases that match TRBD2. This CDR3 is built from 17 residues. The V and J ends lost 0 bases and 3 bases, in that order; junction bases with no gene match: 12. CDR1 and CDR2 from the germline V gene are GTSNPN and SVGIG (reference sequence). CDR3 coding DNA: TGTGCCTGGAGTGTAACACTTATTAGCGGGAGAGGCTACGAGCAGTACTTC. Its protein product is CAWSVTLISGRGYEQYF.

CDR3 residues: CASSSQRVSYEQYF. DNA of the CDR3: TGTGCCAGCAGCTCACAGAGAGTCTCCTACGAGCAGTACTTC. The J gene is TRBJ2-7, the V gene TRBV7-9, with D unclear. This CDR3 is built from 14 residues. The V gene's germline CDR1 is SEHNR and CDR2 FQNEAQ (reference sequence). The V and J ends lost 4 bases and 0 bases respectively, with 10 bases between them.

The DNA of the CDR3 is TGTGCCAGCAGCTTAGACAGTAGGCCCCTCCACTTT. Translated: CASSLDSRPLHF. The chain is built from TRBV7-9 and TRBJ1-6; no reliable D call. V lost 1 base and J 13 bases, leaving 8 bases between the germline ends. The CDR3 runs 12 residues. Per the germline V gene, CDR1 is SEHNR and CDR2 is FQNEAQ (reference sequence). Drawing the rest from reference TRBV7-9 and TRBJ1-6, the complete variable domain is DTGVSQNPRHKITKRGQNVTFRCDPISEHNRLYWYRQTLGQGPEFLTYFQNEAQLEKSRLLSDRFSAERPKGSFSTLEIQRTEQGDSAMYLCASSLDSRPLHFGNGTRLTVT.

The chain links TRBV5-1 to TRBJ1-1, with D possibly TRBD1 on 5 matching bases. The V gene lost 3 bases and the J gene lost 6 bases, with 18 bases spanning the gap. The CDR3 runs to 15 residues. Per germline, CDR1 SGHRS and CDR2 YFSETQ. This CDR3 reads CASSWRRTPSAEAFF. The CDR3 DNA is TGCGCCAGCAGCTGGAGGCGGACACCTAGCGCTGAAGCTTTCTTT.

J is TRBJ1-5 and V is TRBV5-5, with 7 bases identical to TRBD1. Trimming removed 3 bases from V and 7 bases from J; junction bases left unmatched: 10. The CDR3 runs 15 residues. In germline, CDR1 is SGHKS, CDR2 YYEKEE (reference sequence). CDR3 protein: CASSSFQGVGQPQHF. The CDR3 bases are TGTGCCAGCAGCTCTTTTCAGGGGGTGGGGCAGCCCCAGCATTTT.

The table lists this clone with a count of one. J is TRBJ1-3 and V is TRBV29-1, with D perhaps TRBD1 (5 bases). From germline, CDR1 is SQVTM and CDR2 ANQGSEA. The CDR3 has 13 amino acids. V was cut by 4 bases and J by 0 bases, with 7 bases left in between. The chain's CDR3 is CSVVGGSGNTIYF. The DNA for the CDR3 is TGCAGCGTTGTGGGGGGCTCTGGAAACACCATATATTTT. Full variable domain (rest looked up from reference TRBV29-1 and TRBJ1-3): SAVISQKPSRDICQRGTSLTIQCQVDSQVTMMFWYRQQPGQSLTLIATANQGSEATYESGFVIDKFPISRPNLTFSTLTVSNMSPEDSSIYLCSVVGGSGNTIYFGEGSWLTVV.

The chain links TRBV24-1 to TRBJ2-5, with TRBD2 matching 7 bases. With V trimmed by 0 bases and J by 5 bases, 11 bases remained unmatched. Germline V gene lookup returns CDR1 KGHDR and CDR2 SFDVKD. The CDR3 extends over 17 amino acids. In DNA, the CDR3 is TGTGCCACCAGTGATTTGGGGGCGGGAGCCTGGGAGGAGACCCAGTACTTC. Translation: CATSDLGAGAWEETQYF.

The V gene is TRBV6-2 or TRBV6-3, the J gene TRBJ2-5; TRBD2 matches at 10 bases. Germline CDR1 reads MNHEY; CDR2 reads SVGEGT. V was clipped by 4 bases and J by 5 bases; unmatched bases: 7. This CDR3 comprises 15 residues. CDR3 in DNA: TGTGCCAGCAGTTTCCTTGGACTAGCGGCGGAGACCCAGTACTTC. It is translated as CASSFLGLAAETQYF.

This chain joins TRBV10-2 and TRBJ2-7, with D possibly being TRBD2 (6 bases). CDR1 and CDR2 from the germline V gene are WSHSY and SAAADI. V was pared by 6 bases and J by 3 bases, with 21 bases between. The CDR3 totals 16 residues. The CDR3 DNA reads TGCGCCAGCAGCGACCAGGCCCGGGCGGGGTACTACGAGCAGTACTTC. Protein: CASSDQARAGYYEQYF.